This TCR beta chain was profiled in a study of blood T cells in healthy people across ages. For the study at large: Using template switching, researchers captured about one barcoded beta molecule for each two T cells.

Combining a sample-barcoded 5' primer with a J-beta primer mix, a second PCR ran for 7 to 11 cycles. In TCRdb, the 5' RACE reads were re-called with MiXCR into one record per CDR3 protein. This table has about 690,000 distinct CDR3 sequences, around two fifths appearing once. Individuals who donated were healthy Caucasians from Russia aged about 6 to 100. CDR1 and CDR2 from the germline V gene are DFQATT and SNEGSKA (reference sequence). Trimming removed 3 bases from V and 2 bases from J; junction bases left unmatched: 19. This CDR3 has 20 residues. The study, taken as a whole, reports: With donor CMV status unknown, expanded clonotype changes were possibly confounded. Naive T cell percentage showed a strong correlation with TCR beta diversity.

Notes on this clonotype: Its cognate antigen is unknown.

The source of this sequence is a man older than 75 in good health. The rearrangement uses TRBV20-1 and TRBJ2-5; 12 bases agree with TRBD2. Sequenced material: blood. The CDR3 DNA follows: TGCAGTGCTAGCGATTCGTTTCGGCTAGCGGGGGGGATGGGGCAAGAGACCCAGTACTTC. Its protein product is CSASDSFRLAGGMGQETQYF.